This T cell receptor beta chain stems from a study of blood T cell repertoires in COVID-19. Whole-study context: The United States, Italy and Spain supplied acute and convalescent COVID-19 samples. Sources were T cells, B-cell-depleted T cells, or PBMCs; the material itself was cDNA or gDNA.

The CDR3 length is 20 residues. V was pared by 3 bases and J by 0 bases, with 10 bases of the junction left unmatched. CDR1 is LNHDA, CDR2 SQIVND, per germline (reference sequence). Per the original methods: Amplification of reference gene primers provided the estimated nucleated cell counts. Clones were sequenced by immunoSEQ multiplex PCR, and TCRdb holds only the in-frame ones, with some missing. V and J calls and clone size are copied from that table; D and trimming were computed from the DNA. The table includes 30,000 to 40,000 clones, roughly 82% detected once. Sequencing was done on a sample of peripheral blood. The chain joins TRBV19 to TRBJ2-6; 11 nucleotides agree with TRBD2. The receptor's source is a man at least 80 years old with active or convalescent COVID-19. DNA of the CDR3: TGTGCCAGTAGTATTCATCGGACTAGCGGGCGCTTCTCTGGGGCCAACGTCCTGACTTTC. It yields the protein CASSIHRTSGRFSGANVLTF.